This TCR beta chain was profiled in a study of blood T cell repertoires in COVID-19. Overall study: Sample material is recorded as cDNA or gDNA derived from T cells, B-cell-depleted T cells, or PBMCs.

V gave up 5 bases and J gave up 3 bases; unmatched junction bases: 9. The CDR3 has 17 residues. Germline V gene sequence: CDR1 MNHEY, CDR2 SVGEGT. Per the original data handling: Amplification of reference gene primers provided the estimated nucleated cell counts. Profiling relied on immunoSEQ multiplex PCR, and the TCRdb table lists in-frame clones only, not all of them. V and J calls and clone size are those listed in that table; D and trimming were worked out from the DNA. The table records about 250,000 clones, 90% of them present only once. While infection was still active, Seattle patients were enrolled and then followed longitudinally.

The chain is built from TRBV6-2 or TRBV6-3 and TRBJ2-6; 8 bases match TRBD1. Sequenced material: peripheral blood. This receptor was obtained from a woman aged 60 to 75 with COVID-19, enrolled during active disease. The CDR3 DNA reads as TGTGCCAGCAGTCCCCGGACAGGGTTCTTTGGGGCCAACGTCCTGACTTTC. Its protein is CASSPRTGFFGANVLTF.